A selection of T cell receptor beta chains follows, all from one sample in a study of blood T cells in healthy people across ages. From the 5' RACE reads, TCRdb called clonotypes with MiXCR, one entry per CDR3 protein. The sample yields around 1,100,000 distinct CDR3 sequences, 35% to 40% seen once. The source material was blood. The receptors stem from a man aged 18-30 years in good health. CDR3s include the opening cysteine and the closing phenylalanine or tryptophan. Each record gives: V gene, clone size, J gene, D gene, CDR3 DNA, CDR3 protein. A D gene is named only where the DNA matches it firmly. Expanded clones get a size class; other rows say once, few or many, or leave the size out.

TRBV9,.,TRBJ2-3,.,TGTGCCAGCAGTCCCCGAGGGGGGACACCGACTACAGATACGCGGTATTTT,CASSPRGGTPTTDTRYF
TRBV6-2/TRBV6-3,.,TRBJ2-5,TRBD2,TGTGCCAGCAGTTACAGGGGACTATTCATCAATGAGCAGTACTTC,CASSYRGLFINEQYF
TRBV5-1,.,TRBJ1-4,.,TGCGCCAGCAGCTTGGGGCCAGGCAGCGGGGAAAAACTGTTTTTT,CASSLGPGSGEKLFF
TRBV12-3/TRBV12-4,few,TRBJ2-1,TRBD2,TGTGCCAGCAGTCCGCGGGGGAACCGCGAGGGGAGGTTCTTC,CASSPRGNREGRFF
TRBV18,few,TRBJ1-1,.,TGTGCCAGCTCACCGGCCGGCCTCATGAACACTGAAGCTTTCTTT,CASSPAGLMNTEAFF
TRBV5-1,.,TRBJ2-6,.,TGCGCCAGCAGCTTGGACAACTCTGGGGCCAACGTCCTGACTTTC,CASSLDNSGANVLTF
TRBV7-2,.,TRBJ2-4,.,TGTGCCAGCAGCTTAGGCCAGATTCAGTACTTC,CASSLGQIQYF
TRBV5-1,few,TRBJ1-1,TRBD1,TGCGCCAGCAGCTCGACAGGGGCGGGTGGCACTGAAGCTTTCTTT,CASSSTGAGGTEAFF
TRBV6-6,.,TRBJ1-1,.,TGTGCCAGCAGTTACAACACGGGGAGGTACACTGAAGCTTTATTT,CASSYNTGRYTEALF
TRBV4-1,.,TRBJ1-1,.,TGCGCCAGCAGCCAGACAGGATTCATGAACACTGAAGCTTTCTTT,CASSQTGFMNTEAFF
TRBV7-6,.,TRBJ1-2,.,TGTGCCAGCAGCTTAAAAATTAACTATGGCTACACCTTC,CASSLKINYGYTF
TRBV2,few,TRBJ2-7,TRBD2,TGTGCCAGCAGCGCCTCGAGCGGGGGGTACGAGCAGTACTTC,CASSASSGGYEQYF
TRBV27,few,TRBJ2-7,.,TGTGCCAGCAGTTCAGCTGGCCTTGACTACTACGAGCAGTACTTC,CASSSAGLDYYEQYF
TRBV5-1,.,TRBJ2-3,TRBD2,TGCGCCAGCAGCTTGGCCCCGGGGACGGGGACTAGCGGCACAGATACGCAGTATTTT,CASSLAPGTGTSGTDTQYF
TRBV20-1,many,TRBJ2-3,TRBD2,TGCAGTGCTAGAGATCCAAGACTAGCGTATACGCAGTATTTT,CSARDPRLAYTQYF
TRBV2,few,TRBJ2-7,.,TGTGCCAGCAGTGAGCAGGTGTCTTACGAGCAGTACTTC,CASSEQVSYEQYF
TRBV10-3,.,TRBJ2-3,TRBD2,TGTGCCATCAGCGGGGGGGGAGCCATGACTCAATTCACAGATACGCAGTATTTT,CAISGGGAMTQFTDTQYF
TRBV6-1,few,TRBJ2-7,.,TGTGCCAGCAAAACCGGGACGGAATCCTACGAGCAGTACTTC,CASKTGTESYEQYF
TRBV5-1,.,TRBJ2-2,.,TGCGCCAGCAGCTCCCAGACATTAACGAACACCGGGGAGCTGTTTTTT,CASSSQTLTNTGELFF
TRBV5-6,.,TRBJ2-5,TRBD1,TGTGCCAGCAGCTCCCCAGAATCGGCAGGGGGAAAAGATGAGCAGTACTTC,CASSSPESAGGKDEQYF
TRBV29-1,many,TRBJ2-3,TRBD1,TGCAGCGTTGAAGGGACAGGGATGGATACGCAGTATTTT,CSVEGTGMDTQYF
TRBV3-1,.,TRBJ2-7,.,TGTGCCAGCAGCCCGGCTCCTCGGGAAGAGACCCGGTACTTC,CASSPAPREETRYF
TRBV27,few,TRBJ1-1,TRBD1,TGTGCCAGCAGTCAAAGACAGGGAACTGAAGCTTTCTTT,CASSQRQGTEAFF
TRBV10-3,few,TRBJ1-1,TRBD1,TGTGCCATCAGCGAAGCCCAGGGGGTATTGGCTTTCTTT,CAISEAQGVLAFF
TRBV7-2,.,TRBJ2-3,.,TGTGCCAGCAGCTTTTGGGGGGTTGCCGGCACAGATACGCAGTATTTT,CASSFWGVAGTDTQYF
TRBV20-1,few,TRBJ2-5,TRBD2,TGCAGTGCTAGGGTAGCGGGGGGGTACAATGAGCAGTACTTC,CSARVAGGYNEQYF
TRBV20-1,few,TRBJ1-5,.,TGCAGTGCTCCCAGGGGCGGGAATAGCAATCAGCCCCAGCATTTT,CSAPRGGNSNQPQHF
TRBV15,few,TRBJ2-5,.,TGTGCCACCAGCAGAGATGGCGGGGTGTCAGAGACCCAGTACTTC,CATSRDGGVSETQYF
TRBV20-1,few,TRBJ1-1,.,TGCAGTGCTAGGGGCGTCGAGGGTTCCGGGGTGCGTGAAGCTTTCTTT,CSARGVEGSGVREAFF
TRBV29-1,.,TRBJ2-1,.,TGCAGTATGGGGGAGAACCAAGAGACCCAGTTCTTC,CSMGENQETQFF